This T cell receptor (beta chain) was profiled in a study of blood T cell repertoires in COVID-19. Whole-study context: Sites in the United States, Italy and Spain provided acute and convalescent COVID-19 samples. The analysed material was cDNA or gDNA that came from T cells, B-cell-depleted T cells, or PBMCs.

The germline V gene has CDR1 MNHNY and CDR2 SVGAGI (reference sequence). This CDR3 spans 14 amino acids. The germline V and J ends were trimmed by 0 bases and 3 bases, with 8 bases remaining between them. Original analysis: Nucleated cell counts were estimated from reference gene primer amplification. Here immunoSEQ multiplex PCR was the method, and the copy in TCRdb shows in-frame clones only, minus some. That table gives V, J and clone size, and the DNA gave D and trimming. This table holds more than 250,000 clones, around 87% found once. The clonotype was recovered from a man over 45 with active or convalescent COVID-19. Material: peripheral blood. V usage is TRBV6-6 and J usage is TRBJ1-1; D unclear. The CDR3 DNA sequence: TGTGCCAGCAGTTACTCCCGCGTACACACTGAAGCTTTCTTT. Its translation is CASSYSRVHTEAFF.